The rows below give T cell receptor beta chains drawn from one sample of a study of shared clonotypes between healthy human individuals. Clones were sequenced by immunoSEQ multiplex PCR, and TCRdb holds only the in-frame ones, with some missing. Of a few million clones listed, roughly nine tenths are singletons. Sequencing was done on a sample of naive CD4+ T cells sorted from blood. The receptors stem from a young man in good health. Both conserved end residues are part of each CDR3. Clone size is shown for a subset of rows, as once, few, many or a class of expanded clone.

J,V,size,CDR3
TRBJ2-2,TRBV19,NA,CASSTTDANTGELFF
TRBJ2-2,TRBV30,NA,CAWSTLRTGELFF
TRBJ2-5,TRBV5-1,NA,CASKTYRGPETQYF
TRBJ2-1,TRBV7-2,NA,CASSPRGTGRDEQFF
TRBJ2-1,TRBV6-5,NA,CASSYTASREYEQFF
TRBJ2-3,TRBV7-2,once,CASSLVTGVSTDTQYF
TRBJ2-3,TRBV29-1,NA,CSAPRGGSTDTQYF
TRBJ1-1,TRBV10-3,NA,CASQGNTEAFF
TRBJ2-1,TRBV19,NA,CASSNRVDEQFF
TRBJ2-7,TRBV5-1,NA,CASSTRTSEQYF
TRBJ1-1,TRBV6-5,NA,CASSSNTEAFF
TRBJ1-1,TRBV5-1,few,CASSLGAGLEAFF
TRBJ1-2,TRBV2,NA,CASSGRDLTF
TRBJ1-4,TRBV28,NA,CASSSWRGATNEKLFF
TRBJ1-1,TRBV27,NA,CASGGVNTEAFF
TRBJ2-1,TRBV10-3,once,CAISAGTGGPSEQFF
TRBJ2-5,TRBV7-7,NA,CASSLVGGRETQYF
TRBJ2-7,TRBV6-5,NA,CASSPDRGLFEQYF
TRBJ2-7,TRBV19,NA,CASTPTGNSYEQYF
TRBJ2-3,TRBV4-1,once,CASSQDWWVLPSTDTQYF
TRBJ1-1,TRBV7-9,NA,CASSLTPGGTEAFF
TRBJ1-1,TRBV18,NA,CASSPKGGTEAFF
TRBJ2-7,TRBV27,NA,CASSPPRDRGRHEQYF
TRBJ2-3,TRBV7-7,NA,CASSLGLSRTDTQYF
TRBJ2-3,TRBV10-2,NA,CASSPGTSGGTDTQYF
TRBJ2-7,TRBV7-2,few,CASSRTGGTYEQYF
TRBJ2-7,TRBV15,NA,CATSSSRTSGRLEQYF
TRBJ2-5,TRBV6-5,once,CASKGLGEETQYF
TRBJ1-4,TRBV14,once,CASSHGNWASLNEKLFF
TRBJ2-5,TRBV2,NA,CASRESSGGPYQETQYF
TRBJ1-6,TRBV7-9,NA,CASSRDEYNSPLHF
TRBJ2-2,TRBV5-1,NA,CASSRGRTNTGELFF
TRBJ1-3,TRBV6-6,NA,CASRPQGPGNTIYF
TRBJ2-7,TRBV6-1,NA,CASSEGGSYQGEQYF
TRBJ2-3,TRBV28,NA,CASSLDTQYF
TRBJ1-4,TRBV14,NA,CASSNPSASARAGSNEKLFF
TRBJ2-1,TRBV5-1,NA,CASNPLGGYNEQFF
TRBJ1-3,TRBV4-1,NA,CASSPGEGRNTIYF
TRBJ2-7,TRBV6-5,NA,CASSPLRSLSYEQYF
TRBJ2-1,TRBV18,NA,CASSRGWEQFF
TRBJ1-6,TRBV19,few,CASVDRGRNNSPLHF
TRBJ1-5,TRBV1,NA,CTSSQGVGSNQPQHF
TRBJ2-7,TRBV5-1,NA,CASSPPDRARYEQYF
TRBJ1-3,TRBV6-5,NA,CASSRGQGRNTIYF
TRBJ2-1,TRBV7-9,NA,CASSLAPSGGINNEQFF
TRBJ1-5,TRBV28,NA,CASSLTPGGGNQPQHF
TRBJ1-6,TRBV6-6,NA,CASTRPNNSPLHF
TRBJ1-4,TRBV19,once,CASSSSKGATNEKLFF
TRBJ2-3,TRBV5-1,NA,CASSLGTGTDTQYF
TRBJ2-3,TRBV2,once,CASKLSWKRPTDTQYF
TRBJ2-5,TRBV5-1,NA,CASSSGGLRETQYF
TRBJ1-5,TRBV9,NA,CASSVGDSNQPQHF
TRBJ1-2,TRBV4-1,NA,CASSQDETGKYGYTF